The clone carrying this T cell receptor (beta chain) has ten or more counts. Looked up from germline, CDR1 is MGHRA and CDR2 is YSYEKL. The ends lost 5 bases at V and 2 bases at J; junction bases unmatched: 4. There are 15 residues in the CDR3. RNA transcripts gave rise to amplified TCR beta CDR3 regions. First-round RT-PCR targeting the TCR CDR3 was performed with the HTBI primer set. TCRdb ran MiXCR on the multiplex PCR reads and lists one entry per CDR3 protein. Here the sample spans about 210,000 distinct CDR3 sequences, roughly 18% being singletons. The sample is drawn from a study of T cells in Graves' hyperthyroidism and ophthalmopathy.

The TCR comes from a man aged 45-65 years with Graves' hyperthyroidism. V usage is TRBV4-1 and J usage is TRBJ1-1, with 11 bases that match TRBD1. The source material was blood. Here the CDR3 reads CASSGDRGVNTEAFF. Here the CDR3 DNA reads TGCGCCAGCAGCGGGGACAGGGGGGTTAACACTGAAGCTTTCTTT.